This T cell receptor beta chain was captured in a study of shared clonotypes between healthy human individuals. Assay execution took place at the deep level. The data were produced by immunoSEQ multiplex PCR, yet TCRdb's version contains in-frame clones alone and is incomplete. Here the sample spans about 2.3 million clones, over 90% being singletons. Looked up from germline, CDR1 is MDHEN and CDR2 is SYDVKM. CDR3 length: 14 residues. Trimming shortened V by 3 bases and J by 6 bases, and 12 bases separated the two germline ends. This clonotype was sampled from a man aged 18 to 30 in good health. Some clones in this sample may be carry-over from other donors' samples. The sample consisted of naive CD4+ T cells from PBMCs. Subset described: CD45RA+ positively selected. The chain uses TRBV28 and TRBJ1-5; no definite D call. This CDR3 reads CASSLVEVGQPQHF. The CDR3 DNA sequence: TGTGCCAGCAGTTTGGTTGAAGTCGGTCAGCCCCAGCATTTT.